This T cell receptor (beta chain) was observed in a study of cytomegalovirus exposure and HLA in healthy donors (dated by TCRdb to 2016 to 2017). With regard to the full study: In an earlier analysis of some 610 of the donors, under 300 Gb of sequence data and some 100 million unique TCR beta sequences from approximately 180 million T cells were reported. About 300 gigabases of sequencing data and tens of millions of unique TCR sequences were included in an early release covering roughly 600 HLA-typed donors. Of the 300 to 450 genotyped donors, approximately 82% fell in the genetic ancestry cluster associated with self-reported Caucasian donors. The study aimed to test whether cataloging public T cell receptors could reveal signatures of past pathogen exposure. The study used immunosequencing to profile the T cell repertoires of approximately 650 subjects and linked those repertoires to cytomegalovirus serostatus. In addition to the first cohort of several hundred subjects, a separate validation cohort of 120 different subjects was used. To predict cytomegalovirus infection status, the study brought together high-throughput TCR immunosequencing, statistical association of individual TCRs with disease status, and machine learning. A later analysis re-examined previously published TCR beta repertoires from just over 650 donors and added high-resolution HLA genotyping to investigate patterns of TCR occurrence. The later analysis used no new phenotypic data to find candidate immune exposures, relying instead on TCR beta sequences and their occurrence across donors. In an earlier analysis of roughly 600 of the donors, high-throughput TCR beta sequencing was used to judge whether each TCR beta V gene segment behaved as functional or pseudogenic. Donor age, sex, ethnicity and CMV serostatus were collected together with the repertoire data. In a later genetic analysis, genome-wide SNP genotypes for about 55% of the roughly 670 donors were used, and that subset was treated as a discovery cohort. All discovery cohort repertoires had been generated using a single sequencing platform. Class I and class II HLA loci were covered by the typing at four-digit resolution. Typing coverage differed by locus: A, B, C, DRB1 and DQB1 were typed in roughly 620-630 donors, DQA1 in about 510, DPA1 in 600 to 610, and DPB1 in approximately 450. Five DR-DQ haplotypes were handled as single units for association and clustering because linkage in the cohort was strong. On average, around 240,000 unique TCR beta nucleotide sequences were sequenced per donor among 300 to 500 genotyped donors of the cohort, with about 17% of those sequences being non-productive. The full study reports these points: In a later analysis, most CMV-associated TCR beta chains were found to appear HLA-restricted, with HLA associations seemingly driven largely by CMV exposure. The authors suggested that the approach could potentially be generalized to other disease states and immunological phenotypes. For the cohort, immune exposure information was limited to CMV serostatus. A cluster of highly shared sequence variants was judged likely to represent a technical artifact of the sequencing pipeline. A further reported finding was that TCR beta sequences accurately predicted the HLA-A and HLA-B alleles for most subjects in the first cohort. An association between a missense DCLRE1C variant and V-gene and J-gene trimming of TCR beta chains was found in a later genetic analysis and replicated in an independent cohort. In a later analysis, some 17,000 TCR beta sequences were associated with specific HLA alleles at a false discovery rate of 0.05. HLA typing was unavailable for some donors at each locus, so association tests used only the typed subset. In vitro tests confirmed that three of the cytomegalovirus-associated TCR beta chains recognize cytomegalovirus antigens. The study listed 150 to 200 TCR beta chains as associated with cytomegalovirus. In a later genetic analysis, fewer N-insertions in productive TCRs were reported among donors in an Asian-associated ancestry cluster than the approximately 710-donor mean. Broadly in line with IMGT annotations, most TCR beta V segments showed up in productive rearrangements about 87% or about 30% of the time in an earlier analysis of a few hundred of the donors. Around 16 rarely observed V segments, including chromosome 9 orphons, were excluded from the earlier analysis of about 500 of the donors because counts were too low. Roughly uniform sequencing depth across donors was assumed in presence/absence analyses, although this assumption may not hold. Most TCR sequences were seen in very few donors, while some public TCRs were found in many individuals. According to a later analysis, TCR association rates differed among HLA loci, with DRB1 alleles showing the most associated TCRs and HLA-C alleles showing the fewest. Linkage disequilibrium might explain the correlated functional status among segregating V segments, but an unknown experimental factor could not be excluded. In a later analysis, HLA-associated TCR beta chains showed more clonal expansion and lower generation probabilities than non-associated chains that were equally common. Several of the top co-occurrence clusters appeared to be linked to parvovirus B19, influenza, CMV and Epstein-Barr virus, according to a later analysis. The cohort was sequenced for TCR beta chains only, and without alpha or paired-chain data the features that could be detected were limited. In both the original and validation cohorts, the classifier was reported to diagnose cytomegalovirus status with high specificity and sensitivity. The 87-base-pair reads could not distinguish some IMGT-functional V segments, including TRBV6-2 and TRBV6-3, so those segments were excluded. Strong co-occurrence of HLA alleles, especially DR and DQ, made assigning TCR associations to individual alleles difficult.

The cohort consisted of 600 to 700 healthy bone marrow donors. All cohort members were sampled while nominally healthy, although unrecorded immune exposures were likely present. The donor was CMV seronegative and belonged to the group of 352 seronegative cohort members. A peripheral blood sample was provided by each donor, and peripheral blood mononuclear cells were used for TCR beta sequencing. The Qiagen DNeasy Blood Extraction Kit was used to extract genomic DNA from the blood cell samples. Library generation was performed with the immunoSEQ multiplex PCR assay. For the multiplex PCR, a mixture combining 60 forward primers for TCR Vbeta segments and 13 reverse primers for TCR Jbeta segments was used. The CDR3 region of rearranged TCR beta genes was amplified from genomic DNA with a multiplex PCR assay. The amplified TCR beta libraries were sequenced on the Illumina HiSeq System as 87-base-pair reads. Regarding the original processing steps: A later analysis tallied 70 million to 100 million unique TCR beta chains across the 666 repertoires, and roughly 11 million of those chains were shared by two or more donors. A nearest-neighbor algorithm error-corrected the raw reads and collapsed the reads into unique sequences, merging closely related sequences to remove PCR and sequencing errors. V, D and J gene segments were assigned by aligning CDR3 sequences to IMGT reference sequences. For a sequence to be retained, a match of at least six nucleotides was required to both a V gene segment and a J gene segment. Rearrangements were called productive when the CDR3 lacked stop codons and stayed in frame with V and J; all others were non-productive. CDR3 was defined according to IMGT convention as the region running from the second conserved V-encoded cysteine to the conserved J-encoded phenylalanine. In an earlier analysis of some 550 of the donors, sequences lacking an unambiguous match to a single V gene segment were excluded. In an earlier analysis of about 590 of the donors, a V segment was called functional when productive rearrangements were above 56.7%, and segregating when the standard deviation between donors exceeded 5%. A statistical classification framework was built to diagnose cytomegalovirus status from the catalog of TCR beta chain sequences. V and J gene assignment, in a later analysis, came from comparing TCR nucleotide sequences with IMGT/GENE-DB human TR gene sequences. The TCRdist pipeline was used in a later analysis to assign CDR3 sequences and most-parsimonious VDJ recombination scenarios. In a later analysis, every TCR beta chain was defined by the combination of its CDR3 amino acid sequence and its V-gene family, and reads without a unique V-gene family were dropped. To address suspected cross-contamination and a sequencing artifact, a later analysis removed a few hundred highly shared, low-generation-probability nucleotide sequences. In a later analysis, a clonal expansion index for each public chain was calculated from normalized within-repertoire ranks of inferred template counts. In a later analysis, generation probabilities were computed with a VDJ recombination model fitted to out-of-frame rearrangements, and the resulting probabilities were checked against IGoR. A later analysis scored TCR-TCR, TCR-HLA and TCR-CMV co-occurrence with hypergeometric tests, applying a repertoire-size bias correction to TCR pairs. In a later analysis, false discovery rates were estimated by permuting HLA or CMV assignments 20 times. In a later analysis, co-occurring TCRs were grouped using DBSCAN, with TCRdist sequence similarity added in when clustering inside HLA-allele-positive subsets. Repertoires with fewer than 30,000 or more than 120,000 public chains, plus five repertoires with anomalous nucleotide sharing, were excluded from co-occurrence clustering. TCRdb took over this immuneACCESS table, retaining in-frame rearrangements with V and J assigned. Such tables are incomplete; in checked studies, under half of the missing clones stem from an unresolved V gene, and the remainder is unexplained. V and J calls and clone size are given by that table; D and trimming were obtained from the DNA. The sample data list 120,000 or so clones, and around three quarters of these were observed just once. The leading ten clones occupy roughly 2% of the sample.

Concerning this clone itself: The antigen this receptor binds is unknown. No much larger clone exists at a distance of one base, and base qualities are not known.

The junction shows trimming of 8 bases on V and 3 bases on J, and the gene matches do not reach 4 bases of it. The CDR3 measures 14 amino acids from cysteine to phenylalanine. Only the CDR3 part of the read is kept: 42 bases, read in frame from the first base. Via the germline V gene, CDR1 is MDHEN and CDR2 SYDVKM. The sequence came from a man aged 18 to 30 in good health and CMV-seronegative. The chain is made from TRBV28 and TRBJ1-6; 7 bases in the middle match TRBD1. Sequences were obtained from PBMCs. The CDR3: CASRQGGYNSPLHF. The sequenced DNA is TGTGCCAGCCGGCAGGGGGGCTATAATTCACCCCTCCACTTT.